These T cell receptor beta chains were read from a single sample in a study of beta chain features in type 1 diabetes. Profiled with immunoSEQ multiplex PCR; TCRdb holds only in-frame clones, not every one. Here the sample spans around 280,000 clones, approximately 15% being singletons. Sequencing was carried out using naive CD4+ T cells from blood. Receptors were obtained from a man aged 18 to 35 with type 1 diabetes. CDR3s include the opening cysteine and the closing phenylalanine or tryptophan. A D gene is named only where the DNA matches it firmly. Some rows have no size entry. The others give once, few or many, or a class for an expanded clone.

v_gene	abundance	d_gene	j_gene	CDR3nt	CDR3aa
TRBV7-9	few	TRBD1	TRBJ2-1	TGTGCCAGCAGCACAGGGGGTTTTAATGAGCAGTTCTTC	CASSTGGFNEQFF
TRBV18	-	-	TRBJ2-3	TGTGCCAGCTCACCACAACGGAACGCCGGGGATACGCAGTATTTT	CASSPQRNAGDTQYF
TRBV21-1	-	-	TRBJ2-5	TGTGCCAGCAGCAAAGAACCGGACTACCAAGAGACCCAGTACTTC	CASSKEPDYQETQYF
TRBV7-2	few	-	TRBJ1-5	TGTGCCAGCAGCAAAGCGGGGTATAGCAATCAGCCCCAGCATTTT	CASSKAGYSNQPQHF
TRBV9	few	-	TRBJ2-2	TGTGCCAGCAGCGTAGTTGCGGGGTTGGGCGGGGAGCTGTTTTTT	CASSVVAGLGGELFF
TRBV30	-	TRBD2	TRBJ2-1	TGTGCCTGGAAGAGGACTAGCGGGAGAAAGAATGAGCAGTTCTTC	CAWKRTSGRKNEQFF
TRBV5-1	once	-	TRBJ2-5	TGCGCCAGCAGCTTGGGGAACAGCCTCCAAGAGACCCAGTACTTC	CASSLGNSLQETQYF
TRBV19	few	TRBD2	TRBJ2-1	TGTGCCAGTAGTCCCCTAGCGGGGGGGCATGACAATGAGCAGTTCTTC	CASSPLAGGHDNEQFF
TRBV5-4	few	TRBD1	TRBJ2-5	TGTGCCAGCAGGTCGACAGGGATCGGGCAAGAGACCCAGTACTTC	CASRSTGIGQETQYF
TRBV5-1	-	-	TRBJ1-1	TGCGCCAGCAGGCAGTCAAAGAACACTGAAGCTTTCTTT	CASRQSKNTEAFF
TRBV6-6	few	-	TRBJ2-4	TGTGCCAGCAGGCCGGGGGACCTTAACATTCAGTACTTC	CASRPGDLNIQYF
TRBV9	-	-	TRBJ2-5	TGTGCCAGCAGCGTAACCTGGAACGGGCAAGAGACCCAGTACTTC	CASSVTWNGQETQYF
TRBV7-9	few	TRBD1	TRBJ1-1	TGTGCCAGCAGCTTAAGCCTTGGACAGGGTGAAGCTTTCTTT	CASSLSLGQGEAFF
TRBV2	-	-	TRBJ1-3	TGTGCCAGCAGTGATCGTTTGGGGGGAACTGGAAACACCATATATTTT	CASSDRLGGTGNTIYF
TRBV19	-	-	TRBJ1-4	TGTGCCAGTAGCGCCCGGTCAACTAATGAAAAACTGTTTTTT	CASSARSTNEKLFF
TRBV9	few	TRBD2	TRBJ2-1	TGTGCCAGCAGCGTAGAGGCAGCGGGAGGGCCCTACAATGAGCAGTTCTTC	CASSVEAAGGPYNEQFF
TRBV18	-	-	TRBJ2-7	TGTGCCAGCTCGCCTCCGGGCTCCTACGAGCAGTACTTC	CASSPPGSYEQYF
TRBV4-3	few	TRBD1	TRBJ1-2	TGCGCCAGCAGCCTCGGACAGGGGGCCAGCTATGGCTACACCTTC	CASSLGQGASYGYTF
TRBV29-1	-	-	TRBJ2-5	TGCAGCGTTGAAGGGGATACCCTAGCAGAGACCCAGTACTTC	CSVEGDTLAETQYF
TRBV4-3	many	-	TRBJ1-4	TGCGCCAGCAGCCTCCAAGCCGTCGGACATCTGTTTTTT	CASSLQAVGHLFF
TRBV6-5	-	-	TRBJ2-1	TGTGCCAGCAGTTACTCCGGTTCCAGCGGCAATGAGCAGTTCTTC	CASSYSGSSGNEQFF
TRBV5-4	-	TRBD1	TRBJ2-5	TGTGCCAGCAGCTTGGATCAGGGGGAGATGGAGACCCAGTACTTC	CASSLDQGEMETQYF
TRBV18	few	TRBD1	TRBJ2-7	TGTGCCAGCTCACCGTGGGACAGGGGTTTCAACGAGCAGTACTTC	CASSPWDRGFNEQYF
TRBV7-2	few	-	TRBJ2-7	TGTGCCAGCAGCGCCCAGAGGGAGAGGTCCTACGAGCAGTACTTC	CASSAQRERSYEQYF
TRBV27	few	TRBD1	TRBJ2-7	TGTGCCAGCAGTCGGGACAGAATAACAGGGGACGAGCAGTACTTC	CASSRDRITGDEQYF
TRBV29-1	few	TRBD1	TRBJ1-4	TGCAGCGTTGGGGACAGAAGGAATGAAAAACTGTTTTTT	CSVGDRRNEKLFF
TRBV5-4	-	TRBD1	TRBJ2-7	TGTGCCAGCAGCCCGACAGGGGGCATCTACGAGCAGTACTTC	CASSPTGGIYEQYF
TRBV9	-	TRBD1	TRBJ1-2	TGTGCCAGCAGCTACGACCGTGGGACAGGGACCGGCTACACCTTC	CASSYDRGTGTGYTF
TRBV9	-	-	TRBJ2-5	TGTGCCAGCAGCGTACGCCCTAGCCCAGAGACCCAGTACTTC	CASSVRPSPETQYF
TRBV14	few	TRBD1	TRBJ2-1	TGTGCCAGCAGCCATGGGACAGGGTCCTACAATGAGCAGTTCTTC	CASSHGTGSYNEQFF
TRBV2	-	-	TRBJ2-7	TGTGCCAGCAGTGAAAATCCGATGAGCTCCTACGAGCAGTACTTC	CASSENPMSSYEQYF
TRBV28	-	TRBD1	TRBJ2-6	TGTGCCAGCCCCTTATTATGGGACAGGGCTAACTCTGGGGCCAACGTCCTGACTTTC	CASPLLWDRANSGANVLTF
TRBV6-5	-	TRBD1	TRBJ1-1	TGTGCCAGCAGTTACGGTACAGGGGGCCAGACTGAAGCTTTCTTT	CASSYGTGGQTEAFF
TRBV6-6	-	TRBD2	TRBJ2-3	TGTGCCAGCAGTTACGGGAGGGCTGGACGGCCAGATACGCAGTATTTT	CASSYGRAGRPDTQYF
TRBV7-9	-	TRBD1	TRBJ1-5	TGTGCCAGCAGCCGGGGACAGGGGAGCAATCAGCCCCAGCATTTT	CASSRGQGSNQPQHF
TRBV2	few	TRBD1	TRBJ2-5	TGTGCCAGCAGTCTACAGGGGGCTGGGGAGACCCAGTACTTC	CASSLQGAGETQYF
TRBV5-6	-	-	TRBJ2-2	TGTGCCAGCAGACTAGGGGGCGGGGAGCTGTTTTTT	CASRLGGGELFF
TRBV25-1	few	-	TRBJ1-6	TGTGCCAGCAGGGACACCAGGGGCTCCTATAATTCACCCCTCCACTTT	CASRDTRGSYNSPLHF
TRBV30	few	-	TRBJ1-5	TGTGCCTGGAGTGTGAGATCTAATCAGCCCCAGCATTTT	CAWSVRSNQPQHF
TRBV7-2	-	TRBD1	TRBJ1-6	TGTGCCAGCAGCGGTCGGACAGGGGCCACTTCACCCCTCCACTTT	CASSGRTGATSPLHF
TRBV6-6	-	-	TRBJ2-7	TGTGCCAGCAGTTCGGCAGGGGACGGGTACGAGCAGTACTTC	CASSSAGDGYEQYF
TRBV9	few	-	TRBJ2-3	TGTGCCAGCAGCGTAAGAATAGCGTACGATACGCAGTATTTT	CASSVRIAYDTQYF
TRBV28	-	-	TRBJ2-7	TGTGCCAGCAGTTTAATGACAATTCTGATCCACGAGCAGTACTTC	CASSLMTILIHEQYF
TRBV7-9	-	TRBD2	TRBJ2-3	TGTGCCAGCAGCCCCCGGACTAGCGGGGGCACAGATACGCAGTATTTT	CASSPRTSGGTDTQYF
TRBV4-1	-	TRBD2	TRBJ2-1	TGCGCCAGCAGAACCGGGACTAGCGGTTTTTATAGCTCCTACAATGAGCAGTTCTTC	CASRTGTSGFYSSYNEQFF
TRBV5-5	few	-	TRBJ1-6	TGTGCCAGCACCCTTTGGGCCCAGGATAATTCACCCCTCCACTTT	CASTLWAQDNSPLHF